The clone carrying this T cell receptor beta chain was recorded many times. Antigen specificity is unknown. The data originate from a study of early T cells in non-severe SARS-CoV-2 infection. Findings of the study overall: In VDJdb matching, anti-spike CD8 responses were favored while private and CD4 specificities went missing.

The CDR3 loop spans 13 amino acids. Trimming took off 8 bases at V and 4 bases at J, with 11 bases between the two ends. Individual cDNA molecules were tagged with unique molecular identifiers. TCRdb processed the 5' RACE reads anew with MiXCR; each CDR3 protein has one entry. The table shows over 80,000 distinct CDR3 sequences, with 9.5% to 15% occurring only once. This TCR came from an adult who was a healthcare worker with PCR-confirmed SARS-CoV-2 infection or an uninfected control (not recorded which). The J gene is TRBJ2-2, the V gene TRBV12-3 or TRBV12-4; a weak D match, TRBD2 (6 bases). The sequencing used whole blood, collected at baseline. CDR3 amino acids: CASGGLFTGELFF. As DNA, the CDR3 is TGTGCCAGCGGGGGACTGTTCACCGGGGAGCTGTTTTTT.